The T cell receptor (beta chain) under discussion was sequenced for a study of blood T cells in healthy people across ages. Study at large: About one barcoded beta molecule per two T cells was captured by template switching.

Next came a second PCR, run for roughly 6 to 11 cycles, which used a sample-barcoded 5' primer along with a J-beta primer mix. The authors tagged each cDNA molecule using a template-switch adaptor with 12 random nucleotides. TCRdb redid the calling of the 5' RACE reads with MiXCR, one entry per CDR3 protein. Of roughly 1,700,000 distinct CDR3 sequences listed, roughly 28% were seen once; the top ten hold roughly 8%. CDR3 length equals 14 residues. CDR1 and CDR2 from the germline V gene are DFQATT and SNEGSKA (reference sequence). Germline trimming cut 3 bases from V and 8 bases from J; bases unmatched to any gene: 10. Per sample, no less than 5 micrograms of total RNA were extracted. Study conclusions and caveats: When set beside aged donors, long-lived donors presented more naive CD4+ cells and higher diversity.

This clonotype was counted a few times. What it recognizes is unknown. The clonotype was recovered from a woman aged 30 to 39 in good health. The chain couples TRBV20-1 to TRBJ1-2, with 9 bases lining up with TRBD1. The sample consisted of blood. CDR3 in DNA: TGCAGTGCTAGTCCCGGACAGGGGAGAAGGGGCTACACCTTC. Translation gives CSASPGQGRRGYTF.